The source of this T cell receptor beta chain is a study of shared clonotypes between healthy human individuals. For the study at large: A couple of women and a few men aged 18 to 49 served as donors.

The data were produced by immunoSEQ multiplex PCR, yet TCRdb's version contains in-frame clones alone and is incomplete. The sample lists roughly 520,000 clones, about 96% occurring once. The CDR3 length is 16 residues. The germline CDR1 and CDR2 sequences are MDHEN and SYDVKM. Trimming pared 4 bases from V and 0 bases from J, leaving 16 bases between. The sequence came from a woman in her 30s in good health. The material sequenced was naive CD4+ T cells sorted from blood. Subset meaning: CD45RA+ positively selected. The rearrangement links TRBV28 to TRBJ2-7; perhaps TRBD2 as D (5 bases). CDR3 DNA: TGTGCCAGCAGTTCGCCGGGATCTCTAAGCTCCTACGAGCAGTACTTC. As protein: CASSSPGSLSSYEQYF. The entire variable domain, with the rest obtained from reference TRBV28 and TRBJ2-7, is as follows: DVKVTQSSRYLVKRTGEKVFLECVQDMDHENMFWYRQDPGLGLRLIYFSYDVKMKEKGDIPEGYSVSREKKERFSLILESASTNQTSMYLCASSSPGSLSSYEQYFGPGTRLTVT.